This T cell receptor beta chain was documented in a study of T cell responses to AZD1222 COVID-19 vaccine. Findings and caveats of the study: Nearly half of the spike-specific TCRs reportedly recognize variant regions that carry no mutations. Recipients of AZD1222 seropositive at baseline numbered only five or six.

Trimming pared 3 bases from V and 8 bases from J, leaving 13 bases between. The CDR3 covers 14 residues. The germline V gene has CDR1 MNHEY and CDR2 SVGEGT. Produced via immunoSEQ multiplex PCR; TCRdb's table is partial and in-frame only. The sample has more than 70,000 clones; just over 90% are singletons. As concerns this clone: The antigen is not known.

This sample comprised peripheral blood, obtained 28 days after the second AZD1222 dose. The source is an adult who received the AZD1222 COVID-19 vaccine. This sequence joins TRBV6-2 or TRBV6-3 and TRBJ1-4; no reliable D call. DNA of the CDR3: TGTGCCAGCAGTTATGGTGGTACCGGGGAAAAACTGTTTTTT. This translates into CASSYGGTGEKLFF.